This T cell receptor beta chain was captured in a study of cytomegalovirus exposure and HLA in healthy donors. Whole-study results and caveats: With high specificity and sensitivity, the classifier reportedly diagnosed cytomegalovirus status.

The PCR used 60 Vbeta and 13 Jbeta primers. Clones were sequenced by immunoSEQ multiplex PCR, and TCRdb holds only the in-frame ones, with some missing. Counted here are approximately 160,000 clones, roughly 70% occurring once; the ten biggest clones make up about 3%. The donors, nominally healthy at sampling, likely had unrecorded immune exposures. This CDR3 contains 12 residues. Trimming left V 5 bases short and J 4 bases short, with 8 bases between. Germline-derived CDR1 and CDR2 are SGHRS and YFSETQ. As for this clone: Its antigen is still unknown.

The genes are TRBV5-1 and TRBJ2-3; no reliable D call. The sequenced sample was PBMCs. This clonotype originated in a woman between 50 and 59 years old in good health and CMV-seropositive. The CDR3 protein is CASSGRPDTQYF. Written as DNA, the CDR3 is TGCGCCAGCAGTGGGCGACCAGATACGCAGTATTTT.